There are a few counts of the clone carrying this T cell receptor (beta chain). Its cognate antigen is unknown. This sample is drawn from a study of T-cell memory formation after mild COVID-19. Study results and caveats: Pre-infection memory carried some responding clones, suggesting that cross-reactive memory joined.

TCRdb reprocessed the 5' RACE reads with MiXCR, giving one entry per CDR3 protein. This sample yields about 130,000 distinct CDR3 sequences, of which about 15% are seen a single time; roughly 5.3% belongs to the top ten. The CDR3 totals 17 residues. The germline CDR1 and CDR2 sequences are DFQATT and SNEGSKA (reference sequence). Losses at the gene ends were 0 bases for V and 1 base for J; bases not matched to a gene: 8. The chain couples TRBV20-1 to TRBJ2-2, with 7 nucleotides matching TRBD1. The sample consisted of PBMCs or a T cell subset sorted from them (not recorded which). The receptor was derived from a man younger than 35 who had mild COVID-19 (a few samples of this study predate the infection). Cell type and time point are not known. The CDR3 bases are TGCAGTGCTAGAGATTTTCGAGGGGGCCAGAACACCGGGGAGCTGTTTTTT. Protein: CSARDFRGGQNTGELFF.